This T cell receptor beta chain was identified in a study of neurological immune-mediated disorders. General study results and limits: The greatest TCR clonal expansion occurred in HTLV-1-associated myelopathy and the least in multiple sclerosis, which fell below healthy controls.

TCRdb reanalysed the 5' RACE reads using MiXCR and keeps one entry per CDR3 protein. The sample yields fewer than 85,000 distinct CDR3 sequences, about 4% seen once. For this clonotype: What it recognizes is unknown.

From germline, CDR1 is MRHNA and CDR2 SNTAGT. Germline trimming cut 6 bases from V and 6 bases from J; bases unmatched to any gene: 8. This CDR3 has 15 residues. The sequenced material came from PBMCs. The origin of this receptor is a man aged 25-45 years with multiple sclerosis. The rearrangement uses TRBV6-4 and TRBJ2-3; the match to TRBD2 covers 11 bases. CDR3 amino acids: CASSPTSGGPDTQYF. DNA of the CDR3: TGTGCCAGCAGCCCTACTAGCGGGGGCCCGGATACGCAGTATTTT.